A single sample is the source of the 15 T cell receptor beta chains below, sequenced in a study of T cell repertoires in cytomegalovirus infection. TCRdb reprocessed the reads with MiXCR, giving one entry per CDR3 protein. The sample records around 900,000 distinct CDR3 sequences, approximately 32% being singletons. These receptors are not linked to any known antigen. This sample comprised cultured CD8+ T cells from PBMCs, obtained from culture after CMV antigen stimulation. The receptors were sampled from a human donor in good health (CMV status not recorded). Some clones in this sample may be carry-over from other donors' samples.

This clonotype showed up many times. This rearrangement joins TRBV7-2 to TRBJ2-7, with a weak D call TRBD2 (6 bases). Germline loops: CDR1 SGHTA, CDR2 FQGNSA. The germline V and J ends were trimmed by 5 bases and 3 bases, with 14 bases remaining between them. The CDR3 is 14 residues long. Here the CDR3 reads CASSPLGGYYEQYF. The CDR3, as DNA: TGTGCCAGCAGCCCCCTGGGGGGATACTACGAGCAGTACTTC.

This clonotype occurred many times. The chain uses TRBV7-6 and TRBJ2-1; tentatively, D is TRBD1 or TRBD2 (6 bases each). This CDR3 is built from 14 residues. V shed 5 bases and J shed 0 bases, with 8 bases lying between them. Germline-derived CDR1 and CDR2 are SGHVS and FNYEAQ. The CDR3 loop is CASSGGPSYNEQFF. In DNA form, the CDR3 reads TGTGCCAGCAGCGGGGGGCCCTCCTACAATGAGCAGTTCTTC. The full variable domain, completed using reference TRBV7-6 and TRBJ2-1, is GAGVSQSPRYKVTKRGQDVALRCDPISGHVSLYWYRQALGQGPEFLTYFNYEAQQDKSGLPNDRFSAERPEGSISTLTIQRTEQRDSAMYRCASSGGPSYNEQFFGPGTRLTVL.

This rearrangement joins TRBV14 to TRBJ2-1; 14 nucleotides line up with TRBD2. CDR1 and CDR2 from the germline V gene are SGHDN and FVKESK. CDR3 length: 16 residues. Losses at the gene ends were 6 bases for V and 5 bases for J; bases not matched to a gene: 6. The CDR3 here is CASRKTSGGVNNEQFF. The CDR3 DNA follows: TGTGCCAGCAGGAAGACTAGCGGGGGGGTTAACAATGAGCAGTTCTTC.

The rearrangement uses TRBV13 and TRBJ2-5; 7 nucleotides align to TRBD1. The length of the CDR3 is 16 residues. CDR1 is PRHDT and CDR2 is FYEKMQ in the germline V gene (reference sequence). Trimming took 5 bases from V and 5 from J; bases not matched to a gene: 14. DNA of the CDR3: TGTGCCAGCAGCCCGATTAAGGTGACAGGGTTGGAGACCCAGTACTTC. This gives the protein CASSPIKVTGLETQYF. Filled out from reference TRBV13 and TRBJ2-5, the complete variable domain reads AAGVIQSPRHLIKEKRETATLKCYPIPRHDTVYWYQQGPGQDPQFLISFYEKMQSDKGSIPDRFSAQQFSDYHSELNMSSLELGDSALYFCASSPIKVTGLETQYFGPGTRLLVL.

The V gene is TRBV27, the J gene TRBJ1-6; 10 bases are shared with TRBD1. In germline, CDR1 is MNHEY, CDR2 SMNVEV (reference sequence). This CDR3 has 14 residues. The V gene end was trimmed by 6 bases and the J gene end by 8 bases; junction bases not matched to a gene: 4. CDR3 protein: CASRWTGGDSPLHF. In nucleotides, the CDR3 is TGTGCCAGCAGATGGACAGGGGGTGATTCACCCCTCCACTTT.

The rearrangement joins TRBV29-1 to TRBJ1-1, with D tentatively TRBD1 (6 bases). The CDR3 runs 12 residues. Germline lookup yields CDR1 SQVTM and CDR2 ANQGSEA. The V end lost 3 bases, the J end lost 8 bases, and 13 bases lay between the germline ends. CDR3 coding DNA: TGCAGCGTTGAGGCAGGGGCCATAGAAGCTTTCTTT. It is translated as CSVEAGAIEAFF.

This clonotype was observed a handful of times. The chain combines TRBV6-6 with TRBJ2-1; 12 positions match TRBD2. The V gene end was trimmed by 5 bases and the J gene end by 6 bases; junction bases not matched to a gene: 8. The CDR3 runs 16 residues. CDR1 is MNHNY and CDR2 is SVGAGI in the germline V gene (reference sequence). The CDR3 sequence is CASSPKGLAGPNEQFF. The CDR3 DNA sequence: TGTGCCAGCAGTCCCAAGGGACTAGCGGGCCCCAATGAGCAGTTCTTC.

The chain is built from TRBV15 and TRBJ2-1; 10 bases fit TRBD1. The junction had 5 bases not matched to a gene; V was cut back by 5 bases and J by 1 base. The CDR3 runs to 16 residues. Germline CDR1 is LNHNV and CDR2 is YYDKDF (reference sequence). DNA for the CDR3: TGTGCCACCAGCTCCCGGGACAGGGGTTCCTACAATGAGCAGTTCTTC. This gives the protein CATSSRDRGSYNEQFF.

As concerns this clonotype: This may arise from a read error, as a much more abundant clone is one base away. This chain uses TRBV10-3 with TRBJ1-1; TRBD1 might be the D (5 bases). The CDR3 totals 14 residues. The germline gives CDR1 ENHRY, CDR2 SYGVKD. The CDR3 nucleotides read TGTACCATCAGTGAGTCGAGGGGGAACACTGAAGCTTTCTTT. Protein sequence: CTISESRGNTEAFF.

The V and J genes are TRBV6-5 and TRBJ1-4, with 8 nucleotides matching TRBD1. Germline assignment: CDR1 MNHEY and CDR2 SVGAGI. With V trimmed by 5 bases and J by 4 bases, 3 bases remained unmatched. The CDR3 consists of 14 residues. CDR3 in amino acids: CASSIDRGNEKLFF. As DNA, the CDR3 is TGTGCCAGCAGTATCGACAGGGGTAATGAAAAACTGTTTTTT.

The sample holds a few counts of this clonotype. The chain employs TRBV6-1 and TRBJ1-1; 8 nucleotides align to TRBD1. CDR1 and CDR2 from the germline V gene are MNHNS and SASEGT. V lost 10 bases to trimming and J lost 5 bases; unmatched junction nucleotides: 15. This CDR3 is built from 15 residues. Here the CDR3 DNA reads TGTGCCACCCTCCCGGCCGACAGGGGAGGTACTGAAGCTTTCTTT. Protein sequence: CATLPADRGGTEAFF.

The chain recombines TRBV4-1 with TRBJ2-5; tentatively, D is TRBD2 (5 bases). Germline V gene lookup returns CDR1 MGHRA and CDR2 YSYEKL. V lost 2 bases and J lost 3, with 10 bases in between. The CDR3 consists of 14 residues. The CDR3 coding sequence is TGCGCCAGCAGCCAAAGCACACTAGAAGAGACCCAGTACTTC. Its protein product is CASSQSTLEETQYF.

The V call is TRBV27, the J call TRBJ2-2; 9 bases align to TRBD1. V was clipped by 4 bases and J by 6 bases; unmatched bases: 6. CDR3 size: 15 residues. In germline, CDR1 is MNHEY, CDR2 SMNVEV (reference sequence). The CDR3 sequence is CASSYGTGLSGELFF. The CDR3 DNA follows: TGTGCCAGCAGTTATGGGACAGGGTTGTCCGGGGAGCTGTTTTTT.

This clonotype has at least ten counts. The chain uses TRBV6-1 and TRBJ2-7; D possibly uses TRBD1 or TRBD2 (5 bases each). This CDR3 contains 15 residues. Trimming stripped 4 bases from V and 7 bases from J, with 20 bases between. CDR1 and CDR2 (germline): MNHNS, SASEGT. CDR3 coding DNA: TGTGCCAGCAGTGTGCAGAGGGGAGTAATGAGGGAGCAGTACGTC. This codes for CASSVQRGVMREQYV.

This clonotype was detected a few times. V gene TRBV5-4 combines with J gene TRBJ2-7, with D tentatively TRBD1 or TRBD2 (6 bases each). The CDR3 consists of 15 residues. Germline V gene sequence: CDR1 SGHNT, CDR2 YYREEE (reference sequence). Trimming shortened V by 6 bases and J by 2 bases, and 18 bases separated the two germline ends. The CDR3 DNA follows: TGTGCCAGCACCTGGGGGGCAGGGCACACCTACGAGCAGTACTTC. As protein: CASTWGAGHTYEQYF.